Each of the 14 T cell receptor beta chains below was sequenced from the same sample in a study of cytomegalovirus exposure and HLA in healthy donors. PCR employed 60 Vbeta and 13 Jbeta primers. The data were produced by immunoSEQ multiplex PCR, yet TCRdb's version contains in-frame clones alone and is incomplete. This table holds about 190,000 clones, under 85% found once. The sequenced sample was PBMCs. All receptors derive from a woman aged 18-30 years in good health and CMV-seronegative.

The chain is built from TRBV7-9 and TRBJ1-4; possibly TRBD1 for D (5 bases). The germline V gene encodes CDR1 SEHNR and CDR2 FQNEAQ (reference sequence). Trimming shortened V by 5 bases and J by 8 bases, and 18 bases separated the two germline ends. The CDR3 has 15 residues. The CDR3 nucleotides are TGTGCCAGCAGCCTTAGGACACCCGAGAGGGAAAAACTGTTTTTT. It codes for CASSLRTPEREKLFF. The variable domain in full, completed from reference TRBV7-9 and TRBJ1-4, reads DTGVSQNPRHKITKRGQNVTFRCDPISEHNRLYWYRQTLGQGPEFLTYFQNEAQLEKSRLLSDRFSAERPKGSFSTLEIQRTEQGDSAMYLCASSLRTPEREKLFFGSGTQLSVL.

The CDR3 here is CASSSLLHGYTF. The CDR3 DNA follows: TGTGCCAGCAGTTCACTTTTGCATGGCTACACCTTC. The J gene is TRBJ1-2, the V gene TRBV28; D remains ambiguous. V lost 4 bases and J lost 6, with 9 bases in between. The germline gives CDR1 MDHEN, CDR2 SYDVKM. CDR3 length equals 12 residues.

The V and J genes are TRBV5-1 and TRBJ1-2; D is undetermined. V dropped 2 bases and J dropped 3 bases, with 11 bases sitting between them. This CDR3 has 14 amino acids. Germline V gene data show CDR1 as SGHRS and CDR2 as YFSETQ. CDR3 DNA sequence: TGCGCCAGCAGCTTAGGTGGGCCGGACTATGGCTACACCTTC. Encoded protein: CASSLGGPDYGYTF.

A word on this clone: Within the sample, other DNA sequences also encode this same CDR3. The chain recombines TRBV30 with TRBJ1-1; no clear D. Trimming stripped 0 bases from V and 7 bases from J, with 15 bases between. The CDR3 spans 14 residues. Germline values: CDR1 GTSNPN, CDR2 SVGIG (reference sequence). CDR3 loop: CAWSVAGGGREAFF. CDR3 DNA: TGTGCCTGGAGTGTGGCGGGAGGAGGGCGTGAAGCTTTCTTT.

This clone was recorded only once. The J gene is TRBJ2-7, the V gene TRBV5-4; 9 nucleotides align to TRBD1. The ends lost 4 bases at V and 2 bases at J; junction bases unmatched: 7. CDR3 length equals 15 residues. CDR1 SGHNT and CDR2 YYREEE come from the germline V gene (reference sequence). The CDR3 region has the DNA TGTGCCAGCAGCAGCAGACAGGGGGGGACCTACGAGCAGTACTTC. This codes for CASSSRQGGTYEQYF.

The chain recombines TRBV6-1 with TRBJ2-7; 8 bases fit TRBD1. The CDR3 extends over 15 amino acids. J gave up 1 base and V 6 bases, and 8 bases lay outside the gene matches. CDR1 MNHNS and CDR2 SASEGT come from the germline V gene. The CDR3: CASREDRVGSYEQYF. In nucleotides, the CDR3 is TGTGCCAGCAGGGAGGACAGGGTGGGTTCCTACGAGCAGTACTTC.

V usage is TRBV2 and J usage is TRBJ2-3; D gene unclear. V lost 6 bases and J 4 bases, leaving 11 bases between the germline ends. Germline values: CDR1 SNHLY, CDR2 FYNNEI. The CDR3 loop spans 13 amino acids. The CDR3, as DNA: TGTGCCAGCAGGAAGCGAGGAGCAGATACGCAGTATTTT. Its translation: CASRKRGADTQYF.

This clone was observed once. The rearrangement links TRBV19 to TRBJ1-1, with 9 nucleotides matching TRBD1. V was clipped by 3 bases and J by 7 bases; unmatched bases: 6. The CDR3 is 14 residues long. Per the germline V gene, CDR1 is LNHDA and CDR2 is SQIVND (reference sequence). CDR3 protein: CASSIGQGFSEAFF. In nucleotides, the CDR3 is TGTGCCAGTAGTATTGGACAGGGGTTTAGTGAAGCTTTCTTT. The complete variable domain, with remaining parts taken from reference TRBV19 and TRBJ1-1, reads DGGITQSPKYLFRKEGQNVTLSCEQNLNHDAMYWYRQDPGQGLRLIYYSQIVNDFQKGDIAEGYSVSREKKESFPLTVTSAQKNPTAFYLCASSIGQGFSEAFFGQGTRLTVV.

The chain carries TRBV4-1 and TRBJ1-2; tentative D call: TRBD1 (6 bases). The CDR3 length is 15 residues. CDR1 is MGHRA and CDR2 is YSYEKL in the germline V gene. V was clipped by 4 bases and J by 0 bases, with 12 bases between them. CDR3 nucleotides: TGCGCCAGCAGCCCGGATCGGACAGCTAACTATGGCTACACCTTC. Translated, it gives CASSPDRTANYGYTF.

The genes are TRBV27 and TRBJ1-2; D is undetermined. Germline-derived CDR1 and CDR2 are MNHEY and SMNVEV (reference sequence). The CDR3 sequence is 14 residues long. V lost 4 bases, J lost 2 bases, and 11 bases lay in between. CDR3 region: CASSSLRGNYGYTF. The CDR3 nucleotides read TGTGCCAGCAGTTCGCTGCGGGGAAACTATGGCTACACCTTC.

This clone was detected once. The rearrangement joins TRBV5-4 to TRBJ1-2; the D gene is possibly TRBD1 (6 bases). This CDR3 has 13 residues. V was shortened by 5 bases and J by 4 bases, with 12 bases between the two germline ends. Per the germline V gene, CDR1 is SGHNT and CDR2 is YYREEE (reference sequence). The DNA of the CDR3 is TGTGCCAGCAGGCCAACAGGGCTCTATGGCTACACCTTC. Encoded protein: CASRPTGLYGYTF.

The chain recombines TRBV18 with TRBJ2-5; 11 bases map to TRBD1. V trimming: 1 base; J trimming: 5 bases; junction bases outside the gene matches: 6. The V gene's germline CDR1 is KGHSH and CDR2 LQKENI. The CDR3 contains 16 residues. The CDR3 loop is CASSPLGQGASETQYF. DNA for the CDR3: TGTGCCAGCTCACCACTTGGACAGGGGGCTTCGGAGACCCAGTACTTC.

This clone was recorded a few times. The chain's CDR3 is CASSPGLYEQYF. CDR3 nucleotides: TGTGCCAGCAGTCCGGGACTGTACGAGCAGTACTTC. The chain links TRBV28 to TRBJ2-7; D is perhaps TRBD2 (6 bases). The CDR3 consists of 12 residues. Deletions cut 5 bases from V and 4 bases from J, with 9 bases between. Germline lookup yields CDR1 MDHEN and CDR2 SYDVKM.

This sequence joins TRBV29-1 and TRBJ1-1; D not certain. The length of the CDR3 is 11 residues. With 5 bases removed from V and 6 bases from J, the gap between germline ends came to 10 bases. Germline CDR1 reads SQVTM; CDR2 reads ANQGSEA. The CDR3 loop is CSVRVQAEAFF. In DNA form, the CDR3 reads TGCAGCGTTCGAGTGCAAGCTGAAGCTTTCTTT.